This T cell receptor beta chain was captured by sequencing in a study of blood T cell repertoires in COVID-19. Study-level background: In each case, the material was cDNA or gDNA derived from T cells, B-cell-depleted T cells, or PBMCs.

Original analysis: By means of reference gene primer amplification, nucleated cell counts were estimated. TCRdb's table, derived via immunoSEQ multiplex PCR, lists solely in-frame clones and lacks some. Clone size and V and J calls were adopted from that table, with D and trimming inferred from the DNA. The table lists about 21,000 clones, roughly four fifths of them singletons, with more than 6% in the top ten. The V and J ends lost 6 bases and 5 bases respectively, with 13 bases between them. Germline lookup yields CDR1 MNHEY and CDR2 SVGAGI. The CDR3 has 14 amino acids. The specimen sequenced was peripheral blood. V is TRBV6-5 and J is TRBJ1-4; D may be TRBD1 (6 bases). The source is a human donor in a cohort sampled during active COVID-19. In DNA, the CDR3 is TGTGCCAGCAGAGGTGAGGGGGTAAATGAAAAACTGTTTTTT. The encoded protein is CASRGEGVNEKLFF.